The clone carrying this TCR beta chain appeared a few times. Trimming removed 2 bases from V and 7 bases from J; junction bases left unmatched: 10. The V gene's germline CDR1 is MDHEN and CDR2 SYDVKM. The CDR3 is 17 residues long. Together with a sample-barcoded 5' primer, a J-beta primer mix was included in a second PCR lasting roughly 6 to 12 cycles. Via MiXCR, TCRdb re-called the 5' RACE reads, giving one row per CDR3 protein. Found here are 1,300,000 or so distinct CDR3 sequences, 45% to 70% of them singletons; the top ten hold over 6.5%. The sample originates from a study of blood T cells in healthy people across ages. Per sample, extraction of total RNA gave at least 6 micrograms in every case.

The sequencing sample was made of blood. V gene TRBV28 combines with J gene TRBJ2-1; 11 nucleotides align to TRBD1. The receptor was isolated from a man between 18 and 35 years old in good health. In nucleotides, the CDR3 is TGTGCCAGCAGTTTAATCCTCTTTCGGGACAGGGGGAATGAGCAGTTCTTC. This gives the protein CASSLILFRDRGNEQFF.